The 2 T cell receptor beta chains below come from one sample, sequenced in a study of human T cells and chemical hapten exposure. The treatment is: therapeutic diphenylcyclopropenone sensitization with weekly scalp DPC. Each cDNA molecule in the library carried unique molecular identifiers. A single record per CDR3 protein comes from TCRdb applying MiXCR to the reads. Here the sample spans fewer than 600 distinct CDR3 sequences, around 38% being singletons. The sequencing used whole blood, collected before DPC sensitization or 2, 6, or about 24 weeks after (not recorded which). The source is an adult with alopecia areata. Some clones in this sample may be carry-over from other donors' samples. This table probably holds off-target reads from a library built for another chain.

This clonotype was counted between two and nine times. The gene calls are TRBV28 and TRBJ2-7; D remains ambiguous. Germline CDR1 reads MDHEN; CDR2 reads SYDVKM. Trimming shortened V by 2 bases and J by 6 bases, and 5 bases separated the two germline ends. The CDR3 consists of 11 residues. In DNA, the CDR3 is TGTGCCAGCAGTTTACGGAGCGAGCAGTACTTC. Its translation is CASSLRSEQYF.

V and J are TRBV6-5 and TRBJ2-1; 11 bases align to TRBD2. CDR3 length equals 15 residues. Germline lookup yields CDR1 MNHEY and CDR2 SVGAGI. V lost 6 bases to trimming and J lost 4 bases; unmatched junction nucleotides: 5. The CDR3 DNA reads TGTGCCAGCAGCTTTAGCGGGGGGGGTTACAATGAGCAGTTCTTC. Protein product: CASSFSGGGYNEQFF.